The 32 T cell receptor beta chains listed next were all sequenced from one sample in a study of somatic mutations in cytotoxic T cells in rheumatoid arthritis. Some clones are missing from TCRdb's copy, which holds only in-frame ones; the method was immunoSEQ multiplex PCR. The sample has some 6,700 clones, 60% to 85% seen once; the top ten hold 30%. Here the sequenced sample was CD8+ T cells sorted from blood, taken at a follow-up visit. Receptors were obtained from a woman in her sixties or seventies with rheumatoid arthritis.

The chain employs TRBV27 and TRBJ1-2, with a weak D call TRBD1 (5 bases). The germline gives CDR1 MNHEY, CDR2 SMNVEV (reference sequence). The V end lost 3 bases, the J end lost 8 bases, and 31 bases lay between the germline ends. The CDR3 contains 19 residues. CDR3 loop: CASSFMIPANSWGLGGYTF. The CDR3 DNA reads as TGTGCCAGCAGTTTTATGATCCCCGCTAACTCGTGGGGACTGGGAGGCTACACCTTC.

The chain has TRBV6-1 and TRBJ1-2; D not certain. The CDR3 consists of 11 residues. The V and J ends lost 6 bases and 4 bases respectively, with 6 bases between them. In germline, CDR1 is MNHNS, CDR2 SASEGT. The CDR3 is CASSRGYGYTF. CDR3 nucleotides: TGTGCCAGCAGCCGGGGCTATGGCTACACCTTC.

This clone was seen only a few times. The genes are TRBV6-5 and TRBJ2-7; 10 nucleotides line up with TRBD2. V dropped 5 bases and J dropped 4; count of bases not matched to a gene: 2. CDR3 length equals 13 residues. Per the germline V gene, CDR1 is MNHEY and CDR2 is SVGAGI. CDR3 protein: CASSLTSGYEQYF. The DNA for the CDR3 is TGTGCCAGCAGTCTGACTAGCGGGTACGAGCAGTACTTC.

This sequence joins TRBV6-5 and TRBJ1-1; a possible D gene is TRBD1 (5 bases). In germline, CDR1 is MNHEY, CDR2 SVGAGI. CDR3 size: 15 residues. Trimming removed 6 bases from V and 1 base from J, with 15 bases in between. CDR3 nucleotide sequence: TGTGCCAGCAGCGAAAACGGGGGAGAGAACACTGAAGCTTTCTTT. Its protein is CASSENGGENTEAFF.

The V gene is TRBV4-1, the J gene TRBJ2-4, with a possible D match to TRBD1 (6 bases). The germline CDR1 and CDR2 sequences are MGHRA and YSYEKL. CDR3 length: 17 amino acids. V was trimmed by 1 base and J by 6 bases, leaving 19 bases between them. CDR3 loop: CASSQALFAGAVNIQYF. CDR3 DNA sequence: TGCGCCAGCAGCCAAGCTCTTTTCGCAGGGGCAGTAAACATTCAGTACTTC.

The chain links TRBV28 to TRBJ1-1; TRBD1 agrees at 7 bases. CDR3 length equals 14 residues. V dropped 8 bases and J dropped 2; count of bases not matched to a gene: 8. Per the germline V gene, CDR1 is MDHEN and CDR2 is SYDVKM. The CDR3 protein is CASGFTGANTEAFF. The CDR3 bases are TGTGCCAGCGGATTTACAGGGGCAAACACTGAAGCTTTCTTT.

This clone has a handful of counts. The CDR3 nucleotides are TGTGCCAGCAGCGTGGGGAGCTACGAGCAGTACTTC. Translated: CASSVGSYEQYF. The chain uses TRBV7-9 and TRBJ2-7; D might be TRBD2 (5 bases). The V and J ends lost 5 bases and 3 bases respectively, with 8 bases between them. CDR1 is SEHNR, CDR2 FQNEAQ, per germline (reference sequence). The CDR3 consists of 12 residues.

V is TRBV5-1 and J is TRBJ1-4; 11 nucleotides align to TRBD1. CDR1 is SGHRS, CDR2 YFSETQ, per germline. There are 16 residues in the CDR3. Trimming took 4 bases from V and 2 from J; bases not matched to a gene: 4. The CDR3, as DNA: TGCGCCAGCAGCGTCGGACAGGGGGCCACTAATGAAAAACTGTTTTTT. Translated, it gives CASSVGQGATNEKLFF.

This clone was found once. The chain couples TRBV9 to TRBJ1-5, with D unresolved. The ends were cut back, 4 bases at V and 0 bases at J, with 11 bases in the middle. The CDR3 runs to 15 residues. The germline CDR1 and CDR2 sequences are SGDLS and YYNGEE. This CDR3 reads CASSPQAGSNQPQHF. The CDR3 DNA is TGTGCCAGCAGCCCCCAGGCCGGTAGCAATCAGCCCCAGCATTTT. Drawing the rest from reference TRBV9 and TRBJ1-5, the complete variable domain is DSGVTQTPKHLITATGQRVTLRCSPRSGDLSVYWYQQSLDQGLQFLIQYYNGEERAKGNILERFSAQQFPDLHSELNLSSLELGDSALYFCASSPQAGSNQPQHFGDGTRLSIL.

The J gene is TRBJ2-7, the V gene TRBV4-1, with D unclear. The V gene's germline CDR1 is MGHRA and CDR2 YSYEKL. This CDR3 contains 15 residues. Trimming left V 2 bases short and J 1 base short, with 12 bases between. CDR3 region: CASSQSFGDSYEQYF. The CDR3, as DNA: TGCGCCAGCAGCCAAAGTTTTGGTGATTCCTACGAGCAGTACTTC.

The V call is TRBV13, the J call TRBJ2-7; maybe TRBD1 (5 bases). Germline-derived CDR1 and CDR2 are PRHDT and FYEKMQ (reference sequence). V lost 2 bases, J lost 2 bases, and 10 bases lay in between. This CDR3 comprises 14 residues. CDR3 DNA: TGTGCCAGCAGCTTACGCACAGGAACCTACGAGCAGTACTTC. Amino acids: CASSLRTGTYEQYF.

The sample holds a few counts of this clone. This sequence joins TRBV6-5 and TRBJ1-1, with 10 positions matching TRBD1. Trimming took 2 bases from V and 0 from J; bases not matched to a gene: 3. There are 16 residues in the CDR3. Germline V CDR1 and CDR2: MNHEY, SVGAGI. The CDR3 DNA sequence: TGTGCCAGCAGTTACGCGACAGGGGGCTTGAACACTGAAGCTTTCTTT. Translating gives CASSYATGGLNTEAFF.

This clone was recorded a few times. The rearrangement joins TRBV11-2 to TRBJ2-7; perhaps TRBD2 as D (6 bases). Germline V gene lookup returns CDR1 SGHAT and CDR2 FQNNGV. Trimming removed 1 base at V and 3 bases at J, with 13 bases between. The CDR3 loop spans 15 amino acids. Here the CDR3 reads CASSLGGTALYEQYF. The CDR3 nucleotides read TGTGCCAGCAGCTTAGGGGGGACTGCCCTCTACGAGCAGTACTTC.

The chain has TRBV25-1 and TRBJ2-1, with 9 nucleotides matching TRBD2. The germline V gene encodes CDR1 MGHDK and CDR2 SYGVNS. The CDR3 sequence is 15 residues long. J was trimmed by 8 bases and V by 0 bases; bases with no gene match: 5. The CDR3 nucleotides are TGTGCCAGCAGTGAATATAGCGGGAGCCCCTATGAGCAGTTCTTC. It codes for CASSEYSGSPYEQFF. Supplemented by reference TRBV25-1 and TRBJ2-1, the full variable domain reads EADIYQTPRYLVIGTGKKITLECSQTMGHDKMYWYQQDPGMELHLIHYSYGVNSTEKGDLSSESTVSRIRTEHFPLTLESARPSHTSQYLCASSEYSGSPYEQFFGPGTRLTVL.

By sample share, this clone is medium-sized. CDR3 nucleotides: TGTGCCAGCGCGCGACCCAGACAGGGTCACACCGGGGAGCTGTTTTTT. The encoded protein is CASARPRQGHTGELFF. This chain connects TRBV9 to TRBJ2-2; 7 positions match TRBD1. The CDR3 runs 16 residues. V shed 7 bases, J shed 3 bases, and the junction held 12 bases outside the gene matches. Per germline, CDR1 SGDLS and CDR2 YYNGEE.

CDR3 bases: TGTGCCGCGGGGCGGGTGGACAGATCGAACACTGAAGCTTTCTTT. Translation gives CAAGRVDRSNTEAFF. V gene TRBV6-5 combines with J gene TRBJ1-1; TRBD1 might be the D (6 bases). This CDR3 region has 15 residues. CDR1 MNHEY and CDR2 SVGAGI come from the germline V gene. The V gene lost 11 bases and the J gene lost 1 base, with 20 bases spanning the gap.

This chain connects TRBV5-6 to TRBJ2-1; 7 bases line up with TRBD1. The V and J ends lost 3 bases and 15 bases, in that order; junction bases with no gene match: 9. Per germline, CDR1 SGHDT and CDR2 YYEEEE. The CDR3 runs 12 residues. The DNA of the CDR3 is TGTGCCAGCAGCTCAGGACAGGTCTTTTGGTTCTTC. Residues: CASSSGQVFWFF. Drawing the rest from reference TRBV5-6 and TRBJ2-1, the complete variable domain is DAGVTQSPTHLIKTRGQQVTLRCSPKSGHDTVSWYQQALGQGPQFIFQYYEEEERQRGNFPDRFSGHQFPNYSSELNVNALLLGDSALYLCASSSGQVFWFFGPGTRLTVL.

Concerning this clone itself: A read error may be the cause here, since a much bigger clone is one base away. This CDR3 is also generated by other DNA sequences in the sample. J is TRBJ1-5 and V is TRBV10-3; TRBD1 matches 10 bases. CDR3 length: 14 residues. The ends lost 9 bases at V and 0 bases at J; junction bases unmatched: 2. From germline, CDR1 is ENHRY and CDR2 SYGVKD. The CDR3 coding sequence is TGTGCCATAGGGACAGGGGATAGCAATCAGCCCCAGCATTTT. Protein sequence: CAIGTGDSNQPQHF.

DNA of the CDR3: TGTGCCATCAACGAAGGGACTAGCGGGAGTAATGAGCAGTTCTTC. Amino acids: CAINEGTSGSNEQFF. V is TRBV10-3 and J is TRBJ2-1; 14 bases fit TRBD2. The CDR3 extends over 15 amino acids. J lost 7 bases, V lost 7 bases, and 6 bases had no gene match. From germline, CDR1 is ENHRY and CDR2 SYGVKD.

The CDR3 DNA follows: TGTGCCAGCGGACGGGAAGGGCCCGGGTCTGAAGCTTTCTTT. It encodes CASGREGPGSEAFF. The gene calls are TRBV2 and TRBJ1-1; D unclear. Germline CDR1 reads SNHLY; CDR2 reads FYNNEI. This CDR3 spans 14 amino acids. V lost 8 bases, J lost 6 bases, and 19 bases lay in between.

This rearrangement joins TRBV9 to TRBJ1-2; D perhaps matches TRBD1 (5 bases). This CDR3 comprises 13 residues. Germline values: CDR1 SGDLS, CDR2 YYNGEE. Trimming took off 0 bases at V and 5 bases at J, with 8 bases between the two ends. The CDR3 protein is CASSVGRDYGYTF. The CDR3, as DNA: TGTGCCAGCAGCGTAGGCAGGGATTATGGCTACACCTTC.

The chain couples TRBV27 to TRBJ2-3, with TRBD2 as a possible D gene (5 bases). The V end lost 6 bases, the J end lost 2 bases, and 12 bases lay between the germline ends. CDR3 length: 14 amino acids. CDR1 is MNHEY and CDR2 is SMNVEV in the germline V gene (reference sequence). The CDR3 DNA reads TGTGCCAGCAGGGACTTAGACGTCACAGATACGCAGTATTTT. Translation gives CASRDLDVTDTQYF.

This clone was detected only once. V usage is TRBV29-1 and J usage is TRBJ1-1, with D maybe TRBD1 (5 bases). Per germline, CDR1 SQVTM and CDR2 ANQGSEA. This CDR3 contains 14 residues. Trimming shortened V by 7 bases and J by 0 bases, and 15 bases separated the two germline ends. CDR3 protein: CSGQHTPMNTEAFF. DNA of the CDR3: TGCAGCGGACAGCACACACCGATGAACACTGAAGCTTTCTTT.

This chain connects TRBV28 to TRBJ2-4; TRBD2 aligns across 7 bases. The V gene end was trimmed by 2 bases and the J gene end by 2 bases; junction bases not matched to a gene: 3. This CDR3 region has 15 residues. Germline values: CDR1 MDHEN, CDR2 SYDVKM. CDR3 bases: TGTGCCAGCAGTTTAGGGGGGGTGACCAAAAACATTCAGTACTTC. Protein: CASSLGGVTKNIQYF.

The chain has TRBV25-1 and TRBJ1-4; TRBD1 is a possible D gene (5 bases). The CDR3 runs to 15 residues. Germline V CDR1 and CDR2: MGHDK, SYGVNS. The V and J ends lost 4 bases and 7 bases respectively, with 16 bases between them. CDR3: CASSGRDRPGEKLFF. The DNA of the CDR3 is TGTGCCAGCAGTGGCCGGGACCGTCCCGGTGAAAAACTGTTTTTT.

J is TRBJ2-4 and V is TRBV18, with D perhaps matching TRBD1 or TRBD2 (7 bases each). Germline V gene sequence: CDR1 KGHSH, CDR2 LQKENI. The CDR3 has 17 amino acids. The ends were cut back, 3 bases at V and 9 bases at J, with 24 bases in the middle. In DNA, the CDR3 is TGTGCCAGCTCACCTTTCCAGGGGGACTATCTCTCAAGCATTCAGTACTTC. Its translation: CASSPFQGDYLSSIQYF.

The chain has TRBV6-5 and TRBJ2-7; 9 nucleotides line up with TRBD1. The V segment lost 4 bases and the J segment 5 bases; nucleotides outside the gene matches: 12. The germline V gene encodes CDR1 MNHEY and CDR2 SVGAGI. The CDR3 extends over 16 amino acids. The DNA for the CDR3 is TGTGCCAGCAGTTCGGTCTCACAGGGGGCGAGGAACGAGCAGTACTTC. This gives the protein CASSSVSQGARNEQYF.

The V call is TRBV2, the J call TRBJ1-5; the match to TRBD1 covers 8 bases. With 6 bases clipped from V and 3 bases from J, the junction kept 13 bases outside the gene matches. CDR3 length equals 17 residues. Per germline, CDR1 SNHLY and CDR2 FYNNEI. For the CDR3, the DNA is TGTGCCAGCAGGGGACAGGTGGCGGGGACTTACAATCAGCCCCAGCATTTT. Protein: CASRGQVAGTYNQPQHF. Full variable domain (outside the CDR3, taken from reference TRBV2 and TRBJ1-5): EPEVTQTPSHQVTQMGQEVILRCVPISNHLYFYWYRQILGQKVEFLVSFYNNEISEKSEIFDDQFSVERPDGSNFTLKIRSTKLEDSAMYFCASRGQVAGTYNQPQHFGDGTRLSIL.

This sequence joins TRBV5-1 and TRBJ2-5; TRBD1 agrees at 7 bases. Trimming cost V 0 bases and J 0 bases; bases outside gene matches: 5. Germline V gene lookup returns CDR1 SGHRS and CDR2 YFSETQ. CDR3 length: 16 amino acids. Here the CDR3 DNA reads TGCGCCAGCAGCTTGGGACAGGGAGTGTACCAAGAGACCCAGTACTTC. Translation gives CASSLGQGVYQETQYF.

J is TRBJ2-4 and V is TRBV6-6; D gene uncertain. Trimming cost V 5 bases and J 2 bases, with 4 bases left between them. Germline V gene data show CDR1 as MNHNY and CDR2 as SVGAGI (reference sequence). The CDR3 spans 12 residues. The CDR3 protein is CASSRPKNIQYF. As DNA, the CDR3 is TGTGCCAGCAGTAGGCCCAAAAACATTCAGTACTTC.

This chain links TRBV6-6 with TRBJ2-1, with a tentative D call TRBD1 (6 bases). The CDR3 runs 11 residues. Trimming removed 4 bases from V and 15 bases from J, with 13 bases in between. From germline, CDR1 is MNHNY and CDR2 SVGAGI (reference sequence). The CDR3: CASSLGQTTFF. CDR3 sequence (DNA): TGTGCCAGCAGTTTGGGACAAACTACGTTCTTC.

The table lists this clone with a few counts. This sequence joins TRBV6-5 and TRBJ1-1, with TRBD1 as a possible D gene (5 bases). This CDR3 has 14 amino acids. Germline-derived CDR1 and CDR2 are MNHEY and SVGAGI. V was pared by 6 bases and J by 1 base, with 12 bases between. The CDR3 is CASSRLGANTEAFF. The CDR3 DNA is TGTGCCAGCAGCCGTCTCGGGGCGAACACTGAAGCTTTCTTT.